The rows below give T cell receptor beta chains drawn from one sample of a study of T cells in Graves' hyperthyroidism and ophthalmopathy. Each CDR3 protein is one row after TCRdb ran MiXCR on the multiplex PCR reads. The sample includes 540,000 or so distinct CDR3 sequences, 35% to 55% of them seen just once. Sequencing was carried out using peripheral blood or thyroid tissue (not recorded which). All receptors derive from an adult woman with Graves' disease, either hyperthyroidism or ophthalmopathy (not recorded which). CDR3s leave out the opening cysteine and the closing phenylalanine or tryptophan. Each record gives: V gene, J gene, CDR3 protein.

V: TRBV5-1
J: TRBJ1-4
CDR3: ASSLERGVPEKLF

V: TRBV2
J: TRBJ1-4
CDR3: ASSEGGIKLF

V: TRBV6-6
J: TRBJ2-7
CDR3: ASSFKRDSYEQY

V: TRBV25-1
J: TRBJ1-1
CDR3: ASRMTTMNTEAF

V: TRBV7-6
J: TRBJ1-1
CDR3: ASSLAGGGSTEAF

V: TRBV20-1
J: TRBJ1-2
CDR3: SPRKAVVNYGYT

V: TRBV10-2
J: TRBJ2-7
CDR3: ASSGGSRLNEQY

V: TRBV20-1
J: TRBJ1-2
CDR3: RTGTTNYGYT

V: TRBV12-3/TRBV12-4
J: TRBJ1-6
CDR3: ASSLGSGRNSPLH

V: TRBV28
J: TRBJ2-5
CDR3: ASRIQGQETQY

V: TRBV6-5
J: TRBJ1-4
CDR3: ASTDNNEKLF

V: TRBV5-8
J: TRBJ2-5
CDR3: ASSRQDQETQY

V: TRBV2
J: TRBJ2-1
CDR3: ASRRVAVYNEQF

V: TRBV15
J: TRBJ1-4
CDR3: ATSSQEARGNGEKLF

V: TRBV20-1
J: TRBJ1-3
CDR3: SAKDSSGNTIY

V: TRBV4-1
J: TRBJ2-7
CDR3: ASSQSASGGSYEQY

V: TRBV7-2
J: TRBJ1-5
CDR3: ASSRNLGNQPQH

V: TRBV6-1
J: TRBJ2-7
CDR3: ASSPRTGDYYEQY